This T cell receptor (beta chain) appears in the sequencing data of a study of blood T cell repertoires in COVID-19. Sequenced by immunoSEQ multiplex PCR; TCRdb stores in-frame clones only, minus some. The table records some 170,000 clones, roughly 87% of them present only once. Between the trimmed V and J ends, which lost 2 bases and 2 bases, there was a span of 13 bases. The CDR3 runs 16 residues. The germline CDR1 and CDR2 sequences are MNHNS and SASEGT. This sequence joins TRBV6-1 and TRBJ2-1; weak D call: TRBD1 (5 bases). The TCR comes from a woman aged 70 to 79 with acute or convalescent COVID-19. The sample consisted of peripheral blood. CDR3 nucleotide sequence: TGTGCCAGCAGTGAAACATGGACACTAACCTACAATGAGCAGTTCTTC. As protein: CASSETWTLTYNEQFF.